A selection of T cell receptor beta chains follows, all from one sample in a study of human T cells and chemical hapten exposure. MiXCR was run by TCRdb on the RACE reads, yielding one entry per CDR3 protein. The table lists 300,000 to 450,000 distinct CDR3 sequences, approximately 5% of them singletons. The sequencing here drew on whole blood, taken in connection with sensitization to the hapten diphenylcyclopropenone (DPC). These receptors came from a woman in her 50s with alopecia areata. Some clones in this sample may be carry-over from other donors' samples. The CDR3 runs from the conserved cysteine through the conserved F or W. A D gene is named only where the DNA matches it firmly. Clone size is given for some rows only: seen once, a few or many times, or a class if the clone is expanded.

J gene | V gene | clone size | D gene | CDR3 protein | CDR3 DNA
TRBJ2-3 | TRBV2 | few | TRBD1 | CASLSPGGKTDTQYF | TGTGCCAGCCTGAGTCCAGGGGGCAAGACAGATACGCAGTATTTT
TRBJ2-5 | TRBV5-1 | many | TRBD2 | CASSLEGAGQETQYF | TGCGCCAGCAGCTTGGAAGGAGCGGGGCAAGAGACCCAGTACTTC
TRBJ2-1 | TRBV27 | many | . | CASGRAHMLDEQFF | TGTGCCAGCGGTAGGGCCCATATGCTGGATGAGCAGTTCTTC
TRBJ2-1 | TRBV7-8 | . | . | CASSLRLDEQFF | TGTGCCAGCAGCTTGAGACTAGATGAGCAGTTCTTC
TRBJ2-2 | TRBV24-1 | . | TRBD2 | CATEAAASGPTGELFF | TGTGCCACGGAAGCAGCGGCTAGCGGCCCCACCGGGGAGCTGTTTTTT
TRBJ2-2 | TRBV9 | many | . | CASSVVTGRATGELFF | TGTGCCAGCAGCGTAGTAACCGGCAGAGCCACCGGGGAGCTGTTTTTT
TRBJ2-7 | TRBV28 | . | . | CASDDPGLQEENEQYF | TGTGCCAGCGACGATCCGGGACTCCAAGAGGAAAACGAGCAGTACTTC
TRBJ2-2 | TRBV7-8 | many | TRBD1 | CASSIIRQGGGELFF | TGTGCCAGCAGCATTATCCGACAGGGTGGCGGGGAGCTGTTTTTT
TRBJ2-3 | TRBV23-1 | many | . | CASTQGTDTQYF | TGTGCCAGCACCCAGGGGACAGATACGCAGTATTTT
TRBJ1-2 | TRBV12-5 | . | . | CASGLVEYGYTF | TGTGCTAGTGGTTTGGTAGAATATGGCTACACCTTC
TRBJ2-5 | TRBV12-3/TRBV12-4 | few | . | CASSSLSAQETQYF | TGTGCCAGCAGCTCGCTCAGCGCCCAAGAGACCCAGTACTTC
TRBJ2-1 | TRBV7-2 | few | TRBD2 | CASSLKRRENIFF | TGTGCCAGCAGCTTAAAAAGGCGGGAGAATATATTCTTC
TRBJ2-3 | TRBV6-1 | many | TRBD2 | CASSEEGGRADTQYF | TGTGCCAGCAGTGAGGAGGGAGGGCGAGCAGATACGCAGTATTTT
TRBJ2-5 | TRBV4-1 | few | . | CASSPDKETQYF | TGCGCCAGCAGCCCGGACAAGGAGACCCAGTACTTC
TRBJ2-1 | TRBV12-3/TRBV12-4 | few | . | CASSLRGTADNEQFF | TGTGCCAGCAGTTTACGCGGTACTGCCGACAATGAGCAGTTCTTC
TRBJ1-1 | TRBV18 | many | . | CASSPLGGNTEAFF | TGTGCCAGCTCACCTTTAGGGGGGAACACTGAAGCTTTCTTT
TRBJ1-5 | TRBV6-2/TRBV6-3 | many | . | CASSSTSGWNQPQHF | TGTGCCAGCAGTTCCACATCCGGGTGGAATCAGCCCCAGCATTTT
TRBJ1-1 | TRBV7-9 | many | . | CASSLAGRDWTEAFF | TGTGCCAGCAGCTTAGCGGGGCGGGATTGGACTGAAGCTTTCTTT
TRBJ2-2 | TRBV12-3/TRBV12-4 | . | TRBD2 | CASSFGSGRGTGELFF | TGTGCCAGCAGTTTCGGTAGCGGGAGGGGCACCGGGGAGCTGTTTTTT
TRBJ2-7 | TRBV27 | many | . | CASSFRSGEQYF | TGTGCCAGCAGTTTCCGGTCCGGCGAGCAGTACTTC
TRBJ2-5 | TRBV5-1 | many | . | CASSLAAAQETQYF | TGCGCCAGCAGCTTGGCCGCGGCCCAAGAGACCCAGTACTTC
TRBJ2-2 | TRBV24-1 | many | TRBD1 | CATSDPRTGNTGELFF | TGTGCCACCAGTGATCCCCGGACAGGGAACACCGGGGAGCTGTTTTTT
TRBJ2-5 | TRBV10-2 | many | TRBD2 | CATCVAGKETQYF | TGCGCCACCTGTGTAGCGGGTAAAGAGACCCAGTACTTC
TRBJ1-6 | TRBV7-2 | . | . | CASSQGSDQGFNSPLHF | TGTGCCAGCAGCCAAGGGTCGGATCAGGGGTTTAATTCACCCCTCCACTTT
TRBJ1-1 | TRBV7-2 | few | . | CASSLGGGEENTEAFF | TGTGCCAGCAGCTTAGGCGGGGGCGAAGAGAACACTGAAGCTTTCTTT
TRBJ2-1 | TRBV12-3/TRBV12-4 | . | TRBD2 | CASSGLAGGYEQFF | TGTGCCAGCTCGGGACTAGCGGGAGGGTATGAGCAGTTCTTC
TRBJ2-3 | TRBV6-6 | . | TRBD2 | CASSPLAGGISSTDTQYF | TGTGCCAGCAGTCCACTAGCGGGAGGGATTTCTAGCACAGATACGCAGTATTTT
TRBJ1-1 | TRBV10-3 | many | . | CAISESGQNTEAFF | TGTGCCATCAGTGAGTCGGGCCAGAACACTGAAGCTTTCTTT
TRBJ2-3 | TRBV9 | few | . | CASSVGQRTDTQYF | TGTGCCAGCAGCGTAGGGCAGCGCACAGATACGCAGTATTTT
TRBJ2-7 | TRBV6-2/TRBV6-3 | . | TRBD2 | CASKSQVAGAPRSYEQYF | TGTGCCAGCAAGTCTCAAGTAGCGGGGGCCCCTCGCTCCTACGAGCAGTACTTC
TRBJ1-1 | TRBV11-2 | many | . | CASSLIGTEAFF | TGTGCCAGCAGCTTGATCGGCACTGAAGCTTTCTTT
TRBJ2-1 | TRBV5-1 | few | . | CASQSGLTSYNEQFF | TGCGCCAGCCAGTCGGGGCTGACCTCCTACAATGAGCAGTTCTTC
TRBJ2-7 | TRBV28 | . | TRBD1 | CASSFIGTGVLGEQYF | TGTGCCAGCAGTTTTATAGGGACAGGGGTGCTCGGGGAGCAGTACTTC
TRBJ2-7 | TRBV28 | many | . | CASSLSIYEQYF | TGTGCCAGCAGTTTGAGTATCTACGAGCAGTACTTC
TRBJ2-2 | TRBV19 | few | . | CASSIALDTGELFF | TGTGCCAGTAGTATCGCACTAGATACCGGGGAGCTGTTTTTT
TRBJ2-1 | TRBV10-3 | . | . | CAISEYAGPGEQFF | TGTGCCATCAGTGAGTATGCCGGGCCTGGTGAGCAGTTCTTC
TRBJ1-1 | TRBV14 | . | TRBD1 | CASSQPQGALTEAFF | TGTGCCAGCAGCCAGCCCCAGGGGGCTTTGACTGAAGCTTTCTTT
TRBJ1-6 | TRBV3-1 | . | TRBD1 | CASSQVEGASPLHF | TGTGCCAGCAGCCAAGTGGAGGGGGCTTCACCCCTCCACTTT
TRBJ2-7 | TRBV5-1 | many | . | CASSLRSRTVFGSYEQYF | TGCGCCAGCAGCTTGAGGTCCAGGACAGTTTTCGGTTCCTACGAGCAGTACTTC
TRBJ1-1 | TRBV6-2/TRBV6-3 | . | . | CASSSGTWPEAFF | TGTGCCAGCAGCTCTGGGACGTGGCCTGAAGCTTTCTTT
TRBJ2-3 | TRBV27 | . | . | CASRPGWGAREIQDTQYF | TGTGCCAGCAGACCTGGTTGGGGGGCGCGGGAAATCCAGGATACGCAGTATTTT
TRBJ2-4 | TRBV20-1 | . | TRBD1 | CSAWDRVKNIQYF | TGCAGTGCTTGGGACAGGGTCAAAAACATTCAGTACTTC